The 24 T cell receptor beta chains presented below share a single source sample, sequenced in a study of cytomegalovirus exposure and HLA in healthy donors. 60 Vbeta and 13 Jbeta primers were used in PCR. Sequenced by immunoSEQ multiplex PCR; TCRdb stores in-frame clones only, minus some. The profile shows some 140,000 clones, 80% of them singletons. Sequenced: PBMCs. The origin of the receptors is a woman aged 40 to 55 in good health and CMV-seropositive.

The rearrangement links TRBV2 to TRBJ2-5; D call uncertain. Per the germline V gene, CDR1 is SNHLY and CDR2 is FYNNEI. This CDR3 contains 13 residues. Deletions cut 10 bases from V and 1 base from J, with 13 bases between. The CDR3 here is CATSKVGQETQYF. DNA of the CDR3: TGTGCCACCTCTAAAGTCGGCCAAGAGACCCAGTACTTC.

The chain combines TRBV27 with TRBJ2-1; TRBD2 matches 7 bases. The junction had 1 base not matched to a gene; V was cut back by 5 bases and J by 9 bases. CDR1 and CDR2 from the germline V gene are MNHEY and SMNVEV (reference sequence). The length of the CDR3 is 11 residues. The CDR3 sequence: CASSGRGEQFF. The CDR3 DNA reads TGTGCCAGCAGTGGGAGGGGTGAGCAGTTCTTC.

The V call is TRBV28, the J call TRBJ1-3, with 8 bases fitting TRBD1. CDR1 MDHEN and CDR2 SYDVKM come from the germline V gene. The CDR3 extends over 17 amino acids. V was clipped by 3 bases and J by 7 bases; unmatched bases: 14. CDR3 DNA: TGTGCCAGCAGTTTGTGGTGGAGCCAGGGGGCGCGGAACACCATATATTTT. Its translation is CASSLWWSQGARNTIYF.

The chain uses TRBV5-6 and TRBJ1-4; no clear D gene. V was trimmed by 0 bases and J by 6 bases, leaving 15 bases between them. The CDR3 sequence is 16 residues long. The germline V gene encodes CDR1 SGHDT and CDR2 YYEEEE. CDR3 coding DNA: TGTGCCAGCAGCTTGGAAATGGGCGCTGGTTATGAAAAACTGTTTTTT. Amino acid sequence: CASSLEMGAGYEKLFF.

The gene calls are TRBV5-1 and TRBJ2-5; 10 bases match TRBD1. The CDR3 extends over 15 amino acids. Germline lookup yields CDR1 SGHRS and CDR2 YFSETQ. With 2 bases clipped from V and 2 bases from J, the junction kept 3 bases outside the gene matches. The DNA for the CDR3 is TGCGCCAGCAGCTTCGGGACAGGGGTGCAAGAGACCCAGTACTTC. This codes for CASSFGTGVQETQYF.

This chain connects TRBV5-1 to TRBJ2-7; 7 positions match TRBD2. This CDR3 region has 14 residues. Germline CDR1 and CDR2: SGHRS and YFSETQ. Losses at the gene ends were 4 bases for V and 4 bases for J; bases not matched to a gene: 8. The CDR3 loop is CASSPPGLVYEQYF. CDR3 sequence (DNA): TGCGCCAGCAGCCCTCCCGGACTAGTGTACGAGCAGTACTTC. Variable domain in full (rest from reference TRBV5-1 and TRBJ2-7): KAGVTQTPRYLIKTRGQQVTLSCSPISGHRSVSWYQQTPGQGLQFLFEYFSETQRNKGNFPGRFSGRQFSNSRSEMNVSTLELGDSALYLCASSPPGLVYEQYFGPGTRLTVT.

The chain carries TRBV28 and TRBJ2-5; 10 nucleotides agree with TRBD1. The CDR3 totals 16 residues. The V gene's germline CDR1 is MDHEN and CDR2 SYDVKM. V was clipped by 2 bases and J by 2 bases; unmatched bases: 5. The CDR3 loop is CASSLGQGGRQETQYF. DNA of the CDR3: TGTGCCAGCAGTTTAGGACAGGGGGGGAGGCAAGAGACCCAGTACTTC.

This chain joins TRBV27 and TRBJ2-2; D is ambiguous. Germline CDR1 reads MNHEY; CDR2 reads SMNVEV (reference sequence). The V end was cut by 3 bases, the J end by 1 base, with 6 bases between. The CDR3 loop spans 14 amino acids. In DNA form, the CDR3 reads TGTGCCAGCAGTTTCAGGCAGAACACCGGGGAGCTGTTTTTT. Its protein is CASSFRQNTGELFF.

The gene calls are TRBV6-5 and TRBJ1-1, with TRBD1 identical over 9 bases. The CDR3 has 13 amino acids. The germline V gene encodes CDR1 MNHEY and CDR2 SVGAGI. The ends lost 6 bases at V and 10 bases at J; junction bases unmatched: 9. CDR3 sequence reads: CASRQDRGAVAFF. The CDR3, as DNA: TGTGCCAGCAGACAGGACAGGGGAGCGGTAGCTTTCTTT.

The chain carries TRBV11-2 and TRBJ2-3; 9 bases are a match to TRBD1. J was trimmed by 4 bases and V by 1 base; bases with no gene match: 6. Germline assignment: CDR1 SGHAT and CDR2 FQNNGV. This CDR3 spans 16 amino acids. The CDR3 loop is CASSLAGQGVADTQYF. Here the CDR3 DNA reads TGTGCCAGCAGCTTAGCGGGACAGGGAGTTGCAGATACGCAGTATTTT.

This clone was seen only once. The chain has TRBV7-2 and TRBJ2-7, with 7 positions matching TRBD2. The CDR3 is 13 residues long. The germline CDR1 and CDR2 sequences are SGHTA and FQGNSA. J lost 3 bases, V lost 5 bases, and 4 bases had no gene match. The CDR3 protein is CASSRTRDYEQYF. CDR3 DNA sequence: TGTGCCAGCAGCCGGACTAGAGACTACGAGCAGTACTTC.

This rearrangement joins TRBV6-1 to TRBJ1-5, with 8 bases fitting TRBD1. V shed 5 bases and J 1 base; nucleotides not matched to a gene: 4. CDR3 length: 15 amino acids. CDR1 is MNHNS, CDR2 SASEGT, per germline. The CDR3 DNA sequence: TGTGCCAGCAGTTGGACAGGGTTCAGCAATCAGCCCCAGCATTTT. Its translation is CASSWTGFSNQPQHF.

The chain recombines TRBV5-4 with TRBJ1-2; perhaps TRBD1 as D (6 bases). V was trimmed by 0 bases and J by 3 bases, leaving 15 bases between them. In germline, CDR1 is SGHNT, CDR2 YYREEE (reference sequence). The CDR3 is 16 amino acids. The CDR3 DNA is TGTGCCAGCAGCTTGGCCTTTGCGGGGGGCGACTATGGCTACACCTTC. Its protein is CASSLAFAGGDYGYTF.

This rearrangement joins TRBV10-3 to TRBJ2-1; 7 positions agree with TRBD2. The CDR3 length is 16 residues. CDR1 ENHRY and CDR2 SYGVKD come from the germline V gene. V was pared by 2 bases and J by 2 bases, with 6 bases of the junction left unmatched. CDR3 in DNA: TGTGCCATCAGTGAGCCGACTAGCCCTACCTACAATGAGCAGTTCTTC. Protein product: CAISEPTSPTYNEQFF.

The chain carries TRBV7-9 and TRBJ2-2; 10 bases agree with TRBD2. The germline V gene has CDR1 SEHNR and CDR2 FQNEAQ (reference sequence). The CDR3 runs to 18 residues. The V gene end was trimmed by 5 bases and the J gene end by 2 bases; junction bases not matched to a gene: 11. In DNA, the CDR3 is TGTGCCAGCAGCCCGCCTTTCAGGACTAGCGGAAACACCGGGGAGCTGTTTTTT. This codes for CASSPPFRTSGNTGELFF.

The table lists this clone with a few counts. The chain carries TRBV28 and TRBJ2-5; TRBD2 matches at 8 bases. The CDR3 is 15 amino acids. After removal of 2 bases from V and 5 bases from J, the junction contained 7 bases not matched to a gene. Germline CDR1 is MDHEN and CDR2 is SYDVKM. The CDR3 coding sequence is TGTGCCAGCAGTTTAATTGGAAGCGGGAGCGAGACCCAGTACTTC. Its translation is CASSLIGSGSETQYF.

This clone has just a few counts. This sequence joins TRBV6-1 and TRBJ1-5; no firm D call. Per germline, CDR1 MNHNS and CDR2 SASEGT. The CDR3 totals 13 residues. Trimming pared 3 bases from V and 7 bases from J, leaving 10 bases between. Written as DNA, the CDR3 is TGTGCCAGCAGTGAGGTGGTCCGGCAGCCCCAGCATTTT. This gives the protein CASSEVVRQPQHF.

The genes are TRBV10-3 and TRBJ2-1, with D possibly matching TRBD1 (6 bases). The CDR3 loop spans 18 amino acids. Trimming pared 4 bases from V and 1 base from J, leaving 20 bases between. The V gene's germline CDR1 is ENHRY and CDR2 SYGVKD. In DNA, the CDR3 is TGTGCCATCAGTGGGCTTTTATTGCAGGGGCAATCCTACAATGAGCAGTTCTTC. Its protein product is CAISGLLLQGQSYNEQFF.

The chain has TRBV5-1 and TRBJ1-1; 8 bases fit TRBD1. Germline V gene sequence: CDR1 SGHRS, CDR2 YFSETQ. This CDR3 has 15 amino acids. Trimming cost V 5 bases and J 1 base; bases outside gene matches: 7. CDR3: CASRREDRGNTEAFF. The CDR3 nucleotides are TGCGCCAGCAGACGGGAAGACAGGGGGAACACTGAAGCTTTCTTT.

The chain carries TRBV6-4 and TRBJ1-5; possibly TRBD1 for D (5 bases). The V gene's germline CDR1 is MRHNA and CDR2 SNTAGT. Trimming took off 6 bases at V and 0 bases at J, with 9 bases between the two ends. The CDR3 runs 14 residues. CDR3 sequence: CASRRDSSNQPQHF. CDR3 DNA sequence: TGTGCCAGCAGGAGAGACAGTAGCAATCAGCCCCAGCATTTT.

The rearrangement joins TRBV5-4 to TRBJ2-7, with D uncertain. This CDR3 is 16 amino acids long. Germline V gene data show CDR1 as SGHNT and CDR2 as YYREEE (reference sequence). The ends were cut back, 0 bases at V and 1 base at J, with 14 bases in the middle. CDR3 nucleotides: TGTGCCAGCAGCTTGGCCTTATCGGCGGTATCCTACGAGCAGTACTTC. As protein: CASSLALSAVSYEQYF.

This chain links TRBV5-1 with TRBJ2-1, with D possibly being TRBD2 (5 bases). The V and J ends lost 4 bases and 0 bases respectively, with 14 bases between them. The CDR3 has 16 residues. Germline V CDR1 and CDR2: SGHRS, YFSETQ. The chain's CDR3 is CASSPFGLSSYNEQFF. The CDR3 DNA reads TGCGCCAGCAGCCCATTCGGACTGAGCTCCTACAATGAGCAGTTCTTC.

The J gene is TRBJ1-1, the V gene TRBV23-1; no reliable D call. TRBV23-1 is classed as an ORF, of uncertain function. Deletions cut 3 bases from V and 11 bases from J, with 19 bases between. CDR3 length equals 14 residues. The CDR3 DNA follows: TGCGCCAGCAGTCAGGGCCTTAGTAAGGCTGGGGCTTTCTTT. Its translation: CASSQGLSKAGAFF.

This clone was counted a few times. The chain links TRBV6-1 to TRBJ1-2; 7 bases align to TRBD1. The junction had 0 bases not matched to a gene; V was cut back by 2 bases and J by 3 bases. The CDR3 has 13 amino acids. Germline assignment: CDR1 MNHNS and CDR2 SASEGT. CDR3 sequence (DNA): TGTGCCAGCAGTGAAACAGGGGACTATGGCTACACCTTC. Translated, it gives CASSETGDYGYTF.